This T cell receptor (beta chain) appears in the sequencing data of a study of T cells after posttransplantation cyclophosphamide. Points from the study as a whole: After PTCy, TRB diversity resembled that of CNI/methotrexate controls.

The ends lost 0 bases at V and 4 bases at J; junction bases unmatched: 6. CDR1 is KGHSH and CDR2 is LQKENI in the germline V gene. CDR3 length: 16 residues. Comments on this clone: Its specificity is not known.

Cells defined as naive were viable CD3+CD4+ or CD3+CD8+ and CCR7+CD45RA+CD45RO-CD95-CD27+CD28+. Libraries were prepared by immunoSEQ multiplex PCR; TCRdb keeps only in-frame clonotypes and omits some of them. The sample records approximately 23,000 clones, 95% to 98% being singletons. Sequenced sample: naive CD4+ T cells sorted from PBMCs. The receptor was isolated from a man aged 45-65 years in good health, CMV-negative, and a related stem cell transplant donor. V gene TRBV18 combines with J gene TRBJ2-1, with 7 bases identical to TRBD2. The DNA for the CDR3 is TGTGCCAGCTCACCACCGGCTAGCGGAGGTTACAATGAGCAGTTCTTC. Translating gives CASSPPASGGYNEQFF.